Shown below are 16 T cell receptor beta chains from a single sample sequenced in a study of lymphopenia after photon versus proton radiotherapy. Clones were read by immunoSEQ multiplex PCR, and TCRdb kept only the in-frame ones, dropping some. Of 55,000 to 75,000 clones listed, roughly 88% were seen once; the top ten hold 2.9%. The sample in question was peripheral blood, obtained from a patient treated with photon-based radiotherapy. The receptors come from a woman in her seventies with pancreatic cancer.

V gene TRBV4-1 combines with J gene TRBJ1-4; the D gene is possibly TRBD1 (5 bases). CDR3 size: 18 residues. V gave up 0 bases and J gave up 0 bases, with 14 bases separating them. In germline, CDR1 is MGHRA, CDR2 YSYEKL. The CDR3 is CASSQDGTGAATNEKLFF. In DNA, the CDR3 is TGCGCCAGCAGCCAAGATGGGACGGGAGCTGCAACTAATGAAAAACTGTTTTTT.

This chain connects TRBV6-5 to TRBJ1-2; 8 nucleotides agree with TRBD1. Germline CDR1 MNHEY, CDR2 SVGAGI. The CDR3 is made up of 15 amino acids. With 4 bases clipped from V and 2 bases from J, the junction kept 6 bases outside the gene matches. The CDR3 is CASSFKGQGNYGYTF. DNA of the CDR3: TGTGCCAGCAGTTTCAAAGGACAGGGCAACTATGGCTACACCTTC.

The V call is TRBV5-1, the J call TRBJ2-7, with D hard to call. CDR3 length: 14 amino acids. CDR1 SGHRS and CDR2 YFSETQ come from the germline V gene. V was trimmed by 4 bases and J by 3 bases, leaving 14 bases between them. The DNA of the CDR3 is TGCGCCAGCAGCGCTGCGGAGTGGAGCTACGAGCAGTACTTC. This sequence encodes CASSAAEWSYEQYF.

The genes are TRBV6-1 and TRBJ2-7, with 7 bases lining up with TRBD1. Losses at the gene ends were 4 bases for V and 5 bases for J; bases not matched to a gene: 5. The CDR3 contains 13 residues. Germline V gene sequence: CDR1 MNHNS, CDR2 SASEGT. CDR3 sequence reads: CASSAGGPNEQYF. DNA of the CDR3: TGTGCCAGCAGTGCAGGGGGACCGAACGAGCAGTACTTC.

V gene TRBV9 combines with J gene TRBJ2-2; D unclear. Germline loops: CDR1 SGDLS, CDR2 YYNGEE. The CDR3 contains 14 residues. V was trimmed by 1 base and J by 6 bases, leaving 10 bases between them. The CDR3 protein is CASSVSSGSGELFF. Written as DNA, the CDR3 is TGTGCCAGCAGCGTATCTTCCGGATCCGGGGAGCTGTTTTTT. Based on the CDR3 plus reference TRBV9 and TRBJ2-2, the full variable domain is DSGVTQTPKHLITATGQRVTLRCSPRSGDLSVYWYQQSLDQGLQFLIQYYNGEERAKGNILERFSAQQFPDLHSELNLSSLELGDSALYFCASSVSSGSGELFFGEGSRLTVL.

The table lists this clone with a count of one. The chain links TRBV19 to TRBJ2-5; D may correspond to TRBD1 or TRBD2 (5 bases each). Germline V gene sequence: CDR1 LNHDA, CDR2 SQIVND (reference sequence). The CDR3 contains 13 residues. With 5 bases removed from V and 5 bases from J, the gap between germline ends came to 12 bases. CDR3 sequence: CASSGTGVETQYF. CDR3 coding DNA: TGTGCCAGTAGTGGGACGGGCGTCGAGACCCAGTACTTC.

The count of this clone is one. DNA of the CDR3: TGTGCTAGTGGTTACGCAGATACGCAGTATTTT. It specifies CASGYADTQYF. The rearrangement joins TRBV12-5 to TRBJ2-3; D is unclear. V shed 4 bases and J shed 4 bases, with 3 bases lying between them. CDR3 size: 11 residues. From germline, CDR1 is LGHNT and CDR2 FRNRAP.

This chain's CDR3 is CASSQDPGQASGYTF. CDR3 DNA sequence: TGTGCCAGCAGCCAAGACCCCGGACAGGCTTCTGGCTACACCTTC. V gene TRBV4-2 combines with J gene TRBJ1-2; 7 bases align to TRBD1. J gave up 7 bases and V 0 bases, and 8 bases lay outside the gene matches. Germline V lookup: CDR1 LGHNA, CDR2 YNFKEQ. The CDR3 spans 15 residues.

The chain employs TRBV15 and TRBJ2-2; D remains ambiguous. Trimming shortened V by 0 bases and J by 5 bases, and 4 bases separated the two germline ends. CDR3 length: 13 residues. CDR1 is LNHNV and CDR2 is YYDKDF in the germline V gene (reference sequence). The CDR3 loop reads CATSREGTGELFF. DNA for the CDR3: TGTGCCACCAGCAGAGAGGGAACCGGGGAGCTGTTTTTT.

The CDR3 here is CASSRSSGPSTDTQYF. Here the CDR3 DNA reads TGTGCCAGTAGCCGTTCTAGCGGGCCTAGCACAGATACGCAGTATTTT. This chain joins TRBV19 and TRBJ2-3, with 8 bases that match TRBD2. Germline V lookup: CDR1 LNHDA, CDR2 SQIVND (reference sequence). V lost 6 bases and J lost 0; bases outside the gene matches: 8. The CDR3 length is 16 residues.

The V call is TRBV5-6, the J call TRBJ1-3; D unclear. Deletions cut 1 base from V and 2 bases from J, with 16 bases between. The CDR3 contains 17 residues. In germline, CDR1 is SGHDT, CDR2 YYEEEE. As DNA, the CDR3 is TGTGCCAGCAGCTTGTTAAGTCAATCAGGCCCTGGAAACACCATATATTTT. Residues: CASSLLSQSGPGNTIYF.

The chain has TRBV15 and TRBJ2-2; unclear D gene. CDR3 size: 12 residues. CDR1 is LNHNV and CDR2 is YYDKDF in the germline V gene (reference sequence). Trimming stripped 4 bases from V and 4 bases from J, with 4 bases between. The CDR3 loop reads CATSTGTGELFF. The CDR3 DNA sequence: TGTGCCACCAGCACGGGCACCGGGGAGCTGTTTTTT.

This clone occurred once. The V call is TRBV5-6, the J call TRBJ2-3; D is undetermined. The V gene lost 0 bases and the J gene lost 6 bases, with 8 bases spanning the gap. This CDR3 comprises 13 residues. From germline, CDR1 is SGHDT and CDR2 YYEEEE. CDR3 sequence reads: CASSLGTGDTQYF. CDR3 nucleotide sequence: TGTGCCAGCAGCTTGGGTACCGGGGATACGCAGTATTTT.

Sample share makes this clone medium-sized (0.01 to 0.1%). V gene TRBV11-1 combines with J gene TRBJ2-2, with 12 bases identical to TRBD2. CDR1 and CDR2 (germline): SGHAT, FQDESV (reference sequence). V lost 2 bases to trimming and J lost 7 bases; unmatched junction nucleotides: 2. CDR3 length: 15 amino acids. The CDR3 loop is CASSLLAGGNGELFF. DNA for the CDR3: TGTGCCAGCAGCTTACTAGCGGGAGGGAACGGGGAGCTGTTTTTT.

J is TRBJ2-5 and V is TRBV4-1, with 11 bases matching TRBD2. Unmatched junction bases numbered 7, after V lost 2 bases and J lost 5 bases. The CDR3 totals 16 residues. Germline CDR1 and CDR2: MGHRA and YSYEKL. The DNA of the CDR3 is TGCGCCAGCAGCCAAAATAGCGGGAGGGCCGGGGAGACCCAGTACTTC. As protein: CASSQNSGRAGETQYF.

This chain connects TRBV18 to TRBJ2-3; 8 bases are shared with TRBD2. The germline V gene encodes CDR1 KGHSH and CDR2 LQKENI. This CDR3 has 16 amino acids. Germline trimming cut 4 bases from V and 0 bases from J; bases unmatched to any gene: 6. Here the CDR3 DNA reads TGTGCCAGCTCACGCAGTTCTAGCGGGAGCACAGATACGCAGTATTTT. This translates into CASSRSSSGSTDTQYF.